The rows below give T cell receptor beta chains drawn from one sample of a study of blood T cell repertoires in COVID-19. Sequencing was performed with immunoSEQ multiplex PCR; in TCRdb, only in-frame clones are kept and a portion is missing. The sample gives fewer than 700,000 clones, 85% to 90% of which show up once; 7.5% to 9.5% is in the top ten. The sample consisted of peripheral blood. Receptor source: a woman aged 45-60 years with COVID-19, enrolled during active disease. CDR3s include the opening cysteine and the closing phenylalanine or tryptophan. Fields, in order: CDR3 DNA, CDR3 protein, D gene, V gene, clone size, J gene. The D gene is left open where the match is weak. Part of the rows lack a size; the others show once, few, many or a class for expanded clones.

CDR3 DNA: TGTGCCAGCAGCGTAGGGGGACAGGGGGAACCCATCCCCTACGAGCAGTACTTC
CDR3 protein: CASSVGGQGEPIPYEQYF
D gene: TRBD1
V gene: TRBV9
clone size: -
J gene: TRBJ2-7

CDR3 DNA: TGTGCCAGCAGCCCCAGACAGGGTATAGGCTACACCTTC
CDR3 protein: CASSPRQGIGYTF
D gene: TRBD1
V gene: TRBV11-2
clone size: -
J gene: TRBJ1-2

CDR3 DNA: TGCGCCAGCAGCCAAGTAACAGCGAACACTGAAGCTTTCTTT
CDR3 protein: CASSQVTANTEAFF
D gene: -
V gene: TRBV4-1
clone size: -
J gene: TRBJ1-1

CDR3 DNA: TGTGCCAGCAGCCCACGTCGGGAAGTCACTGAAGCTTTCTTT
CDR3 protein: CASSPRREVTEAFF
D gene: -
V gene: TRBV11-1
clone size: -
J gene: TRBJ1-1

CDR3 DNA: TGCGCCAGCAGCCAACGCGGGATTACAACTAATGAAAAACTGTTTTTT
CDR3 protein: CASSQRGITTNEKLFF
D gene: -
V gene: TRBV4-1
clone size: -
J gene: TRBJ1-4

CDR3 DNA: TGTGCCAGCAACCGCCCGGGGGGGGGCAATGAGCAGTTCTTC
CDR3 protein: CASNRPGGGNEQFF
D gene: TRBD2
V gene: TRBV6-5
clone size: -
J gene: TRBJ2-1

CDR3 DNA: TGCGCCAGCAGCTTGGTCCTACTAGCGGGGGGCACAGATACGCAGTATTTT
CDR3 protein: CASSLVLLAGGTDTQYF
D gene: TRBD2
V gene: TRBV5-1
clone size: -
J gene: TRBJ2-3

CDR3 DNA: TGTGCCAGCAGCTTAAGCGGAGGGTCTACCTCTGGAAACACCATATATTTT
CDR3 protein: CASSLSGGSTSGNTIYF
D gene: -
V gene: TRBV7-3
clone size: -
J gene: TRBJ1-3

CDR3 DNA: TGTGCCAGCAGCCCCCGGACAGGCACAGATACGCAGTATTTT
CDR3 protein: CASSPRTGTDTQYF
D gene: -
V gene: TRBV9
clone size: -
J gene: TRBJ2-3

CDR3 DNA: TGTGCCAGTAGTATGTGGCGGGGTAATAGCAATCAGCCCCAGCATTTT
CDR3 protein: CASSMWRGNSNQPQHF
D gene: -
V gene: TRBV19
clone size: few
J gene: TRBJ1-5

CDR3 DNA: TGTGCCACCAGTGATTTGGGGAAAAGGGCGGACTTGGGGAGCAAAAACATTCAGTACTTC
CDR3 protein: CATSDLGKRADLGSKNIQYF
D gene: -
V gene: TRBV24-1
clone size: -
J gene: TRBJ2-4

CDR3 DNA: TGTGCCAGCAGTTTGGCCGGGGAAGCAGATACGCAGTATTTT
CDR3 protein: CASSLAGEADTQYF
D gene: -
V gene: TRBV28
clone size: -
J gene: TRBJ2-3

CDR3 DNA: TGTGCCAGCACTGAACTGGACTCCGCGTCATCCTACGAGCAGTACTTC
CDR3 protein: CASTELDSASSYEQYF
D gene: -
V gene: TRBV6-1
clone size: -
J gene: TRBJ2-7

CDR3 DNA: TGTGCCAGCAGTCTTTTGGGGAGTGCGGGCTATGGCTACACCTTC
CDR3 protein: CASSLLGSAGYGYTF
D gene: -
V gene: TRBV6-5
clone size: -
J gene: TRBJ1-2

CDR3 DNA: TGTGCCTGGGCGACAGGCTCTGGAAACACCATATATTTT
CDR3 protein: CAWATGSGNTIYF
D gene: -
V gene: TRBV30
clone size: -
J gene: TRBJ1-3

CDR3 DNA: TGTGCCAGCAGCTTCTACCGGGATCACAATGAGCAGTTCTTC
CDR3 protein: CASSFYRDHNEQFF
D gene: -
V gene: TRBV7-2
clone size: -
J gene: TRBJ2-1

CDR3 DNA: TGTGCCAGCAGCACCGGAAGGGGAGGGAAGAACACTGAAGCTTTCTTT
CDR3 protein: CASSTGRGGKNTEAFF
D gene: -
V gene: TRBV11-2
clone size: -
J gene: TRBJ1-1

CDR3 DNA: TGCGCCAGCGCCGAGACAGGGGTCGGCACAGATACGCAGTATTTT
CDR3 protein: CASAETGVGTDTQYF
D gene: TRBD1
V gene: TRBV10-1
clone size: once
J gene: TRBJ2-3

CDR3 DNA: TGTGCCACCAGTGATCCAACCGGGTTGGATGGCTACACCTTC
CDR3 protein: CATSDPTGLDGYTF
D gene: -
V gene: TRBV24-1
clone size: -
J gene: TRBJ1-2

CDR3 DNA: TGCGCCAGCAGTGATCCGGGGGATGCATCACCCCTCCACTTT
CDR3 protein: CASSDPGDASPLHF
D gene: -
V gene: TRBV4-1
clone size: -
J gene: TRBJ1-6

CDR3 DNA: TGTGCCAGCAGCCAAGCGGGGGGGGGTTACAATGAGCAGTTCTTC
CDR3 protein: CASSQAGGGYNEQFF
D gene: TRBD2
V gene: TRBV3-1/TRBV3-2
clone size: -
J gene: TRBJ2-1

CDR3 DNA: TGTGCCAGCAGCCGGTACCCCGGGTACGACTATGGCTACACCTTC
CDR3 protein: CASSRYPGYDYGYTF
D gene: -
V gene: TRBV7-9
clone size: -
J gene: TRBJ1-2

CDR3 DNA: TGCAGCGTCACGTGGGGGGGTGAAGCTTTCTTT
CDR3 protein: CSVTWGGEAFF
D gene: -
V gene: TRBV29-1
clone size: -
J gene: TRBJ1-1

CDR3 DNA: TGTGCCAGCAGCTTATTCAGCCAAGAGACCCAGTACTTC
CDR3 protein: CASSLFSQETQYF
D gene: -
V gene: TRBV7-9
clone size: -
J gene: TRBJ2-5